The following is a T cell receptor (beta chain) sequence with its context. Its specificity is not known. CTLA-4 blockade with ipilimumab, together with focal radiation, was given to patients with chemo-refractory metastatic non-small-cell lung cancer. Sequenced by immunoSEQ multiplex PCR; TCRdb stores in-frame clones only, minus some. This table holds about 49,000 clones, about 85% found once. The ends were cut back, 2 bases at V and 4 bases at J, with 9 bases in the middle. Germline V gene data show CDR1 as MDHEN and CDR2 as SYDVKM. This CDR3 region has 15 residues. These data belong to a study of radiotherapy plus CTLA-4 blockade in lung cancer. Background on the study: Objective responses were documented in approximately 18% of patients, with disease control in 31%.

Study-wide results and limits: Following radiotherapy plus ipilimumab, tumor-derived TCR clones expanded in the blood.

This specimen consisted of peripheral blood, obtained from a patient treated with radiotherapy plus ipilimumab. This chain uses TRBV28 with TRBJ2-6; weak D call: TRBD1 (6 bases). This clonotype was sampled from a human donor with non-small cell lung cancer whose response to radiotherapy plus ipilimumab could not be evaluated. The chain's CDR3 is CASSLRGSGANVLTF. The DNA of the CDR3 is TGTGCCAGCAGTTTAAGGGGGTCCGGGGCCAACGTCCTGACTTTC.